A single sample gave rise to the 28 T cell receptor beta chains below, sequenced in a study of cytomegalovirus exposure and HLA in healthy donors. PCR used 60 Vbeta primers and 13 Jbeta primers. Repertoires were generated with immunoSEQ multiplex PCR, while TCRdb's copy carries only in-frame clones and drops some. The sample has approximately 140,000 clones; around 79% are singletons. Sequences were obtained from PBMCs. The receptors originated from a middle-aged man in good health and CMV-seropositive.

The chain couples TRBV28 to TRBJ2-5; D gene uncertain. Germline CDR1 and CDR2: MDHEN and SYDVKM. V lost 3 bases to trimming and J lost 2 bases, with 4 bases between them. This CDR3 is 12 amino acids long. The CDR3 bases are TGTGCCAGCAGTTTGACACAAGAGACCCAGTACTTC. This gives the protein CASSLTQETQYF.

The chain combines TRBV7-3 with TRBJ2-1; D is perhaps TRBD2 (6 bases). The CDR3 contains 15 residues. The germline V gene encodes CDR1 SGHTA and CDR2 FQGTGA. Trimming pared 1 base from V and 4 bases from J, leaving 11 bases between. The CDR3 nucleotides are TGTGCCAGCAGCTTAATCGGAGGGCCGTACAATGAGCAGTTCTTC. Amino acids: CASSLIGGPYNEQFF. Combining the CDR3 with reference TRBV7-3 and TRBJ2-1 gives the whole variable domain GAGVSQTPSNKVTEKGKYVELRCDPISGHTALYWYRQSLGQGPEFLIYFQGTGAADDSGLPNDRFFAVRPEGSVSTLKIQRTERGDSAVYLCASSLIGGPYNEQFFGPGTRLTVL.

The chain is built from TRBV29-1 and TRBJ1-2; 8 bases agree with TRBD1. V lost 6 bases to trimming and J lost 4 bases; unmatched junction nucleotides: 10. CDR1 and CDR2 from the germline V gene are SQVTM and ANQGSEA. This CDR3 has 14 amino acids. For the CDR3, the DNA is TGCAGCGTAGCTTATCCAGGGGGCACCTATGGCTACACCTTC. It codes for CSVAYPGGTYGYTF. Full variable domain (rest looked up from reference TRBV29-1 and TRBJ1-2): SAVISQKPSRDICQRGTSLTIQCQVDSQVTMMFWYRQQPGQSLTLIATANQGSEATYESGFVIDKFPISRPNLTFSTLTVSNMSPEDSSIYLCSVAYPGGTYGYTFGSGTRLTVV.

The chain links TRBV28 to TRBJ1-5; tentative D call: TRBD1 (6 bases). Germline-derived CDR1 and CDR2 are MDHEN and SYDVKM. The V end was cut by 5 bases, the J end by 7 bases, with 18 bases between. The CDR3 loop spans 15 amino acids. The CDR3 DNA follows: TGTGCCAGCAGTCCCGGGACATTCTCCAGCCAGCCCCAGCATTTT. Amino acid sequence: CASSPGTFSSQPQHF.

V usage is TRBV2 and J usage is TRBJ2-7; 8 nucleotides line up with TRBD1. The CDR3 length is 13 residues. Trimming cost V 3 bases and J 5 bases; bases outside gene matches: 3. Germline lookup yields CDR1 SNHLY and CDR2 FYNNEI. The DNA for the CDR3 is TGTGCCAGCAGTGACAGGGGGCGAGACGAGCAGTACTTC. Its translation: CASSDRGRDEQYF.

The J gene is TRBJ1-2, the V gene TRBV5-4, with 7 positions matching TRBD1. Per germline, CDR1 SGHNT and CDR2 YYREEE (reference sequence). The J segment lost 4 bases and the V segment lost 4 bases, leaving 13 bases of the junction unmatched. This CDR3 region has 16 residues. CDR3 coding DNA: TGTGCCAGCAGCCGGATGGGGACAGCTTCTTCCTATGGCTACACCTTC. Translation gives CASSRMGTASSYGYTF.

On this clone: Other DNA sequences in the sample encode the same CDR3. J is TRBJ2-6 and V is TRBV19, with TRBD1 matching over 7 bases. The CDR3 sequence is 16 residues long. V dropped 3 bases and J dropped 4; count of bases not matched to a gene: 6. Germline V gene lookup returns CDR1 LNHDA and CDR2 SQIVND (reference sequence). CDR3 in amino acids: CASSITGVSGANVLTF. In nucleotides, the CDR3 is TGTGCCAGTAGTATTACAGGGGTATCCGGGGCCAACGTCCTGACTTTC.

The chain combines TRBV7-2 with TRBJ2-5, with D uncertain. The CDR3 is 15 residues long. Germline V CDR1 and CDR2: SGHTA, FQGNSA. Trimming shortened V by 5 bases and J by 1 base, and 14 bases separated the two germline ends. Here the CDR3 DNA reads TGTGCCAGCAGCGATATCCCAGGCTCCCAAGAGACCCAGTACTTC. Amino acids: CASSDIPGSQETQYF.

The chain recombines TRBV30 with TRBJ2-7; 9 nucleotides line up with TRBD1. The CDR3 extends over 14 amino acids. Germline trimming cut 4 bases from V and 1 base from J; bases unmatched to any gene: 5. CDR1 GTSNPN and CDR2 SVGIG come from the germline V gene (reference sequence). CDR3 loop: CAWTGTGLSYEQYF. CDR3 DNA: TGTGCCTGGACCGGGACAGGGTTGTCCTACGAGCAGTACTTC.

This rearrangement joins TRBV7-9 to TRBJ2-5, with TRBD2 matching over 7 bases. CDR3 length: 17 amino acids. The ends lost 5 bases at V and 3 bases at J; junction bases unmatched: 15. CDR1 is SEHNR, CDR2 FQNEAQ, per germline (reference sequence). The chain's CDR3 is CASSTRESGLPKETQYF. CDR3 in DNA: TGTGCCAGCAGCACGCGGGAGTCTGGACTTCCCAAAGAGACCCAGTACTTC. Filled out from reference TRBV7-9 and TRBJ2-5, the complete variable domain reads DTGVSQNPRHKITKRGQNVTFRCDPISEHNRLYWYRQTLGQGPEFLTYFQNEAQLEKSRLLSDRFSAERPKGSFSTLEIQRTEQGDSAMYLCASSTRESGLPKETQYFGPGTRLLVL.

The J gene is TRBJ2-3, the V gene TRBV19; 9 nucleotides align to TRBD2. CDR1 and CDR2 (germline): LNHDA, SQIVND (reference sequence). There are 14 residues in the CDR3. Losses at the gene ends were 7 bases for V and 5 bases for J; bases not matched to a gene: 7. The CDR3 nucleotides read TGTGCCAGTACCCTTAGCGGGAGAAGAGATACGCAGTATTTT. Residues: CASTLSGRRDTQYF.

The chain has TRBV27 and TRBJ2-3; perhaps TRBD2 as D (6 bases). CDR1 is MNHEY and CDR2 is SMNVEV in the germline V gene (reference sequence). V was cut by 3 bases and J by 3 bases, with 19 bases left in between. CDR3 length equals 17 residues. CDR3 bases: TGTGCCAGCAGTTTCTCCCGGGACTCCAGTGGTACAGATACGCAGTATTTT. Residues: CASSFSRDSSGTDTQYF.

Of note for this clone: Compared with germline, one end of the junction differs, possibly owing to a read error. The rearrangement links TRBV7-3 to TRBJ2-7; 8 positions agree with TRBD2. This CDR3 comprises 15 residues. The germline V gene has CDR1 SGHTA and CDR2 FQGTGA. The CDR3 spells CASSSAGLASSEQYF. The CDR3 DNA reads as TGTGCCAGCAGCTCGGCCGGACTAGCTTCCTCCGAGCAGTACTTC.

The V gene is TRBV18, the J gene TRBJ1-4; perhaps TRBD1 as D (5 bases). Germline CDR1 is KGHSH and CDR2 is LQKENI. This CDR3 is built from 15 residues. V was shortened by 0 bases and J by 5 bases, with 10 bases between the two germline ends. CDR3 sequence reads: CASSPPSRGNEKLFF. CDR3 coding DNA: TGTGCCAGCTCACCACCGTCGCGGGGGAATGAAAAACTGTTTTTT.

CDR3 coding DNA: TGTGCCAGCTCACCACCGTATGCGGGGGTCGACACTGAAGCTTTCTTT. Amino acid sequence: CASSPPYAGVDTEAFF. The chain uses TRBV18 and TRBJ1-1, with D possibly TRBD1 on 5 matching bases. The germline V gene encodes CDR1 KGHSH and CDR2 LQKENI. Between the trimmed V and J ends, which lost 0 bases and 3 bases, there was a span of 14 bases. The CDR3 consists of 16 residues. The whole variable domain, remainder taken from reference TRBV18 and TRBJ1-1, is NAGVMQNPRHLVRRRGQEARLRCSPMKGHSHVYWYRQLPEEGLKFMVYLQKENIIDESGMPKERFSAEFPKEGPSILRIQQVVRGDSAAYFCASSPPYAGVDTEAFFGQGTRLTVV.

The rearrangement joins TRBV28 to TRBJ2-1; TRBD2 aligns across 12 bases. This CDR3 spans 21 amino acids. J lost 9 bases, V lost 2 bases, and 23 bases had no gene match. Germline V lookup: CDR1 MDHEN, CDR2 SYDVKM. DNA for the CDR3: TGTGCCAGCAGTTTAAGAGGGGGTCTAGGGCGACTAGCGGGAGTAGTTGGTGAGCAGTTCTTC. As protein: CASSLRGGLGRLAGVVGEQFF.

The chain is built from TRBV4-1 and TRBJ2-7; 9 bases match TRBD1. The junction had 9 bases not matched to a gene; V was cut back by 4 bases and J by 2 bases. Germline CDR1 MGHRA, CDR2 YSYEKL. This CDR3 has 16 amino acids. This CDR3 reads CASSPLGQGRPYEQYF. The CDR3, as DNA: TGCGCCAGCAGCCCACTAGGACAGGGGCGCCCCTACGAGCAGTACTTC.

V and J are TRBV4-2 and TRBJ2-7, with 9 bases lining up with TRBD1. Losses at the gene ends were 4 bases for V and 7 bases for J; bases not matched to a gene: 11. The CDR3 has 15 amino acids. Germline loops: CDR1 LGHNA, CDR2 YNFKEQ. Here the CDR3 DNA reads TGTGCCAGCAGCCGCCGGACAGGGGACGGCGGGGAGCAGTACTTC. It encodes CASSRRTGDGGEQYF.

The genes are TRBV7-2 and TRBJ1-6; D is unresolved. CDR3 size: 14 residues. Germline V gene data show CDR1 as SGHTA and CDR2 as FQGNSA. Trimming left V 4 bases short and J 10 bases short, with 14 bases between. CDR3 sequence: CASSSPSIRSPLHF. The CDR3 coding sequence is TGTGCCAGCAGCTCTCCATCGATACGGTCACCCCTCCACTTT. The full variable domain, in which reference TRBV7-2 and TRBJ1-6 provide the parts outside the CDR3, is GAGVSQSPSNKVTEKGKDVELRCDPISGHTALYWYRQSLGQGLEFLIYFQGNSAPDKSGLPSDRFSAERTGGSVSTLTIQRTQQEDSAVYLCASSSPSIRSPLHFGNGTRLTVT.

This sequence joins TRBV7-8 and TRBJ2-7; D remains ambiguous. The germline V gene has CDR1 SGHVS and CDR2 FQNEAQ. The CDR3 runs to 18 residues. Trimming cost V 7 bases and J 3 bases, with 28 bases left between them. CDR3 in DNA: TGTGCCAGCACCGAATCAACCCGAGACACCGCCGGTAGCTACGAGCAGTACTTC. It translates to CASTESTRDTAGSYEQYF.

This clone was recorded once. CDR3 in amino acids: CASSLLATGDDEQYF. The CDR3 DNA follows: TGTGCCAGCAGCTTATTAGCTACAGGGGACGACGAGCAGTACTTC. This chain links TRBV7-3 with TRBJ2-5, with 7 nucleotides matching TRBD1. The J call may be wrong; the DNA end is better matched by TRBJ2-7. The CDR3 totals 15 residues. CDR1 is SGHTA and CDR2 is FQGTGA in the germline V gene.

The rearrangement uses TRBV30 and TRBJ1-5; 7 nucleotides agree with TRBD1. Germline V CDR1 and CDR2: GTSNPN, SVGIG (reference sequence). V trimming: 0 bases; J trimming: 3 bases; junction bases outside the gene matches: 5. The CDR3 covers 15 residues. CDR3 protein: CAWSVIGGLNQPQHF. In nucleotides, the CDR3 is TGTGCCTGGAGTGTAATAGGGGGCCTCAATCAGCCCCAGCATTTT.

The genes are TRBV28 and TRBJ1-2, with TRBD1 identical over 12 bases. J lost 7 bases, V lost 5 bases, and 5 bases had no gene match. This CDR3 is built from 14 residues. Germline lookup yields CDR1 MDHEN and CDR2 SYDVKM. The CDR3 nucleotides are TGTGCCAGCAGTCAGGGACAGGGGGCGGGTGGCTACACCTTC. It is translated as CASSQGQGAGGYTF.

The chain joins TRBV7-3 to TRBJ2-1; D unresolved. CDR1 and CDR2 (germline): SGHTA, FQGTGA. Between the trimmed V and J ends, which lost 0 bases and 8 bases, there was a span of 5 bases. The CDR3 totals 12 residues. CDR3 bases: TGTGCCAGCAGCTTAACTGGCTATGAGCAGTTCTTC. Its translation is CASSLTGYEQFF.

The chain couples TRBV30 to TRBJ1-1; unclear D gene. CDR3 length: 14 residues. V was pared by 4 bases and J by 0 bases, with 12 bases between. The germline CDR1 and CDR2 sequences are GTSNPN and SVGIG (reference sequence). Here the CDR3 DNA reads TGTGCCTGGACAGGAAGTTCCGTGAACACTGAAGCTTTCTTT. Protein sequence: CAWTGSSVNTEAFF.

This clone counts as medium-sized. The rearrangement joins TRBV15 to TRBJ2-7; 8 bases are a match to TRBD2. Germline loops: CDR1 LNHNV, CDR2 YYDKDF (reference sequence). The length of the CDR3 is 13 residues. Unmatched junction bases numbered 5, after V lost 1 base and J lost 9 bases. CDR3 loop: CATSRVPGGGQYF. The CDR3 nucleotides read TGTGCCACCAGCAGAGTCCCGGGAGGGGGGCAGTACTTC.

This chain's CDR3 is CASSEVGRASGKQYF. CDR3 nucleotides: TGTGCCAGCAGTGAAGTAGGTAGGGCTTCGGGGAAGCAGTACTTC. The genes are TRBV6-1 and TRBJ2-5; D might be TRBD2 (5 bases). V was clipped by 1 base and J by 11 bases, with 20 bases between them. From germline, CDR1 is MNHNS and CDR2 SASEGT. The CDR3 contains 15 residues.

This clone was counted between two and nine times. This rearrangement joins TRBV19 to TRBJ1-1; the match to TRBD1 covers 7 bases. The CDR3 is 16 amino acids. The germline V gene encodes CDR1 LNHDA and CDR2 SQIVND (reference sequence). The V gene end was trimmed by 6 bases and the J gene end by 0 bases; junction bases not matched to a gene: 10. In nucleotides, the CDR3 is TGTGCCAGTAGCACTCTAGGACAGGCGATGAACACTGAAGCTTTCTTT. This sequence encodes CASSTLGQAMNTEAFF.